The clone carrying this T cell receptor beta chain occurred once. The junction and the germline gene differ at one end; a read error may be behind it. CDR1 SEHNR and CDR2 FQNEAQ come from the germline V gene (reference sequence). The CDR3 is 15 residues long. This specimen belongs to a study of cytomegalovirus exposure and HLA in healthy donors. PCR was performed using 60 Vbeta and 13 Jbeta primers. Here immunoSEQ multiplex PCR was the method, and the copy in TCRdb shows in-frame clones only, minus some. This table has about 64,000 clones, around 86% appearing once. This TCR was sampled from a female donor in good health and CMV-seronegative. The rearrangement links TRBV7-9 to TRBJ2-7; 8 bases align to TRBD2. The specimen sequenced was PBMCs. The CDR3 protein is CSSSLRGGPSYEQYF. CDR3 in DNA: TGTTCCAGCAGCCTACGGGGGGGGCCCTCCTACGAGCAGTACTTC.